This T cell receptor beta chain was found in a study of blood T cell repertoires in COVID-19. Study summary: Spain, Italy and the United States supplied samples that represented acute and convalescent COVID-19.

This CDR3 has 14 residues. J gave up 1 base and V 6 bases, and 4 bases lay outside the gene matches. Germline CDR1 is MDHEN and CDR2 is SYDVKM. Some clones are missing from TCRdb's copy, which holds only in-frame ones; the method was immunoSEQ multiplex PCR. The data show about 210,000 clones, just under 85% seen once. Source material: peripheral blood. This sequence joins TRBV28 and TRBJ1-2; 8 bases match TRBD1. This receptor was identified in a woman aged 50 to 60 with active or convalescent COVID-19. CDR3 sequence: CASSRTGNNYGYTF. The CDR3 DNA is TGTGCCAGCAGCAGGACAGGGAATAACTATGGCTACACCTTC.